This T cell receptor (beta chain) was sequenced in a study of blood T cell repertoires in COVID-19. Patients at the Seattle site were enrolled during active infection and followed longitudinally. Assay used: immunoSEQ multiplex PCR; TCRdb lists only in-frame clones, some missing. Of more than 60,000 clones listed, approximately 86% are singletons. The sequence was obtained from a man older than 75 with COVID-19, enrolled during active disease. Sequenced material: peripheral blood.

The CDR3 sequence: CASSYSGQGSSPLHF. The CDR3 region has the DNA TGTGCCAGCAGCTACTCGGGACAGGGGAGTTCACCCCTCCACTTT. The V and J genes are TRBV5-5 and TRBJ1-6; 10 nucleotides match TRBD1. This CDR3 is built from 15 residues. V gave up 3 bases and J gave up 9 bases; unmatched junction bases: 6. Germline values: CDR1 SGHKS, CDR2 YYEKEE (reference sequence).